This TCR beta chain is from a study of shared clonotypes between healthy human individuals. General study points: Sequencing depth was predicted to influence how clonotypes are shared among donors.

CD8 cells classed as naive were CD45RO-negative and positively selected for CCR7, excluding terminally differentiated effector memory CD45RA+ cells. HIV-negative, healthy adults without recent acute infections or vaccinations were the donors. This clone was recorded once. What it binds is not known. The sample holds other DNA sequences that translate to the same CDR3. Here immunoSEQ multiplex PCR was the method, and the copy in TCRdb shows in-frame clones only, minus some. This sample yields some 2,000,000 clones, of which just under 95% are seen a single time; roughly 1.1% belongs to the top ten. V was shortened by 3 bases and J by 1 base, with 7 bases between the two germline ends. The CDR3 covers 13 residues. Germline CDR1 is MNHEY and CDR2 is SMNVEV (reference sequence).

This chain joins TRBV27 and TRBJ2-7; D is uncertain. Sequencing was carried out using naive CD8+ T cells sorted from blood. This receptor was obtained from a man aged 18 to 30 in good health. CDR3 amino acids: CASSLAPSYEQYF. As DNA, the CDR3 is TGTGCCAGCAGTTTGGCGCCTTCCTACGAGCAGTACTTC.